This T cell receptor beta chain was recovered during a study of blood T cell repertoires in COVID-19 (dated by TCRdb to the early 2020s). With regard to the full study: The collaborator samples originated in the United States, Italy and Spain and spanned the acute and convalescent phases of COVID-19. The samples were drawn from two sources: the first 160 participants of the ongoing ImmuneRACE study, and over 1,000 subjects contributed by 6 global collaborators. The repertoires were released in a freely available public database meant as a resource for research on the immune response to SARS-CoV-2. A de-identified subject ID, COVID-19 status, age in years and sex were almost always included in the sample metadata. Where available, HLA class I and class II types were obtained from metadata supplied by the sample provider rather than from assay-based typing. Subjects who had been exposed to COVID-19, were actively infected with it, or had recovered from it provided the deeply sampled blood TCRbeta repertoires that made up the dataset. The material from the prospective study consisted of cDNA or gDNA derived from T cells, B-cell-depleted T cells, or PBMCs.

One collaborating source in Seattle enrolled patients during active infection and followed them longitudinally through the course of disease. Each collaborating institution followed its own protocols to collect whole blood in K2EDTA tubes. For TCRbeta analysis, collaborator samples were shipped as frozen whole blood, as isolated PBMCs, or as DNA extracted from either sample type. On this clone itself: Its antigen is still unknown. No base qualities exist here, and no much larger clone lies one base off it.

The immunoSEQ Assay, a bias-controlled multiplex PCR, was used to amplify TCRbeta CDR3 regions from genomic DNA. The authors' analysis ran thus. Within the assay, amplification of reference gene primers was used to estimate how many nucleated cells each sample contained. To quantify the absolute abundance of each unique TCRbeta CDR3 rearrangement, sequence reads were collapsed and filtered. For each sample, productive Simpson clonality was calculated by taking the square root of Simpson's diversity index across productive rearrangements. Drawn from immuneACCESS, this table holds only the in-frame rearrangements with V and J called that TCRdb kept. Clones are partly lost; checked studies trace under half to an unresolved V gene and leave the rest unexplained. That table gives V, J and clone size, and the DNA gave D and trimming. The sample table shows tens of thousands of clones, and approximately 80% are seen once. The ten top clones hold roughly 10% of the sample.

From a lookup of the germline V gene, CDR1 and CDR2 are MDHEN and SYDVKM. Inclusive of the bounding cysteine and phenylalanine, the CDR3 is 15 residues long. This entry keeps only the CDR3 DNA: 45 bases, framed from base 1. Unmatched junction bases come to 10, with V trimmed by 6 bases and J by 5 bases. General conclusions and limits of the study: Clinical and demographic metadata were provided uncurated, with the amount varying by source and participant.

The sequencing input was peripheral blood. The sequence is built from TRBV28 and TRBJ1-2, with 9 middle bases fitting TRBD1. The sequence came from a man aged 45-65 years with COVID-19, enrolled during active disease. The CDR3 corresponds to CASRGLGTGRYGYTF. Here is the DNA: TGTGCCAGCAGGGGACTCGGGACAGGGAGGTATGGCTACACCTTC.